Listed below are T cell receptor beta chains from one sample, sequenced in a study of spatial heterogeneity in lung cancer. A single record per CDR3 protein comes from TCRdb applying MiXCR to the 5' RACE reads. The table has tens of thousands of distinct CDR3 sequences, roughly 12% seen once. Here the sequenced sample was PBMCs, taken at surgery. The receptor source for this set is a male donor with early-stage non-small cell lung cancer. CDR3s include the opening cysteine and the closing phenylalanine or tryptophan. The order of the fields is V gene, CDR3 length, J gene, CDR3 protein.

TRBV6-5	16	TRBJ1-1	CASTLDSLGGNTEAFF
TRBV3-1	15	TRBJ2-5	CASSQRGLGQETQYF
TRBV20-1	19	TRBJ1-1	CSQTLYRDREWGRNTEAFF
TRBV29-1	15	TRBJ1-5	CSVALGGRGNQPQHF
TRBV21-1	13	TRBJ2-7	CASRVKSAYEQYF
TRBV6-5	15	TRBJ2-5	CASRISGSQWETQYF
TRBV12-3/TRBV12-4	14	TRBJ2-2	CASSFSTGTGELFF
TRBV10-1	12	TRBJ2-5	CASSEPGETQYF
TRBV3-1	14	TRBJ1-2	CASSPYDRAYGYTF
TRBV3-1	15	TRBJ2-1	CASSPGTGGTDEQFF
TRBV7-9	16	TRBJ2-3	CASSPTQGVSTDTQYF
TRBV2	15	TRBJ2-2	CASRGTGLNTGELFF